This T cell receptor beta chain was identified during a study of blood T cell repertoires in COVID-19 (dated by TCRdb to about 2020). Concerning the study at large: The collaborator samples originated in the United States, Italy and Spain and spanned the acute and convalescent phases of COVID-19. The prospective study material was composed of cDNA or gDNA derived from T cells, B-cell-depleted T cells, or PBMCs. Where available, HLA class I and class II types were taken from metadata supplied by the sample provider and were not determined by assay-based typing. Samples came from the ongoing ImmuneRACE study (first 160 participants) plus 1,254 subjects from 6 global collaborators. A freely available public database, intended as a resource for researchers studying the immune response to SARS-CoV-2, is where the repertoires were released. Subjects who had been exposed to COVID-19, were actively infected with it, or had recovered from it provided the deeply sampled blood TCRbeta repertoires that made up the dataset. Sample metadata almost always included a de-identified subject ID, COVID-19 status, age in years and sex. The investigation overall reported the following: The quantity of clinical and demographic metadata differed by source and by participant and was supplied without curation.

The immunoSEQ Assay, a bias-controlled multiplex PCR, was used to amplify TCRbeta CDR3 regions from genomic DNA. Per the authors' processing: The number of nucleated cells in each sample was estimated from the amplification of reference gene primers within the assay. To quantify the absolute abundance of each unique TCRbeta CDR3 rearrangement, sequence reads were collapsed and filtered. Productive Simpson clonality was computed per sample as the square root of Simpson's diversity index over productive rearrangements. Entries here come from immuneACCESS through TCRdb and include only in-frame sequences with V and J called. Some clones fail to appear in such tables; in the studies checked, an unresolved V gene covers under half of the shortfall, and the cause of the remainder is unknown. Clone size and the V and J calls come from that table; the DNA yielded D and trimming. The sample profile shows roughly 370,000 clones; about 83% of them were found once. Roughly a tenth of the sample comes from the top ten.

Note on this clone: Its antigen remains unidentified. The input lacks base qualities; no much larger clone sits a single base away.

In the prospective study, participants were roughly 18 to 90 years old, resided in about two dozen geographic areas of the United States, and were enrolled through a virtual design. In the prospective study, participants were assigned to cohorts based on the clinical history participants reported in a screening survey and a study questionnaire. Recovered participants in ImmuneRACE Cohort 3 were defined by two consecutive negative NP/OP PCR tests, clearance by a healthcare professional, or resolution of symptoms. In the prospective study, mobile phlebotomists collected whole blood, serum and a nasopharyngeal or oropharyngeal swab from each participant. Over an approximately 2-month period, participants in the prospective study had the option of providing additional blood draws and questionnaires. Before DNA extraction, blood samples from the prospective study were shipped at room temperature or frozen.

CDR1 SEHNR and CDR2 FQNEAQ are derived from the germline V gene (reference sequence). Inclusive of the bounding cysteine and phenylalanine, the CDR3 is 15 residues long. The CDR3 DNA has 45 bases and is translated from base 1. V loses 5 bases at its end and J loses 1 base; junction bases beyond the gene matches: 6. The rearranged chain carries TRBV7-9 and TRBJ1-1; 8 nucleotides in the junction match TRBD1. The sequence derives from a woman aged 50 to 60 who had recovered from COVID-19. The source material was PBMCs or T cells enriched from blood (not recorded which). The DNA sequence is TGTGCCAGCAGCATGGACAGGGTTTGGAACACTGAAGCTTTCTTT. It translates as CASSMDRVWNTEAFF.